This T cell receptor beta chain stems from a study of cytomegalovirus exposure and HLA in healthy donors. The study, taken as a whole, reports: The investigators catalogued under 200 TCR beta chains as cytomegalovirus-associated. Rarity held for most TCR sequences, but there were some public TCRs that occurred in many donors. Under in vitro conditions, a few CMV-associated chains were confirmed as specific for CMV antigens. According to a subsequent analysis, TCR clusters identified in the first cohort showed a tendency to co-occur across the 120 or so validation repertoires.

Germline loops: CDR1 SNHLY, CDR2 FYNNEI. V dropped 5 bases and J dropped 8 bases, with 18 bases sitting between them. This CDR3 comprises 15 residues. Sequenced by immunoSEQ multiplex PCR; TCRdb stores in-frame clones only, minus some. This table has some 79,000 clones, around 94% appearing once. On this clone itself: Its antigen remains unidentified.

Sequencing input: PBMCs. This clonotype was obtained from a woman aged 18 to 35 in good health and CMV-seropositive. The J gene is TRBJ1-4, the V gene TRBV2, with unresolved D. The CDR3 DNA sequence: TGTGCCAGCAGTTTTGAGGGCCTCCTCGGGGAAAAACTGTTTTTT. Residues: CASSFEGLLGEKLFF.